The source of this T cell receptor beta chain is a study of response to subunit inactivated influenza vaccine (dated by TCRdb to 2016 to 2018). Concerning the study at large: To follow how T cells responded to a trivalent subunit inactivated influenza vaccine, the researchers relied on deep quantitative profiling of the T cell receptor repertoire. Results the study describes overall, beyond this receptor: The authors proposed that each seasonal influenza vaccination may bring in only a limited number of new T cells.

Taken from cysteine to phenylalanine, the CDR3 has 14 residues. Only the CDR3 portion is preserved as DNA: 42 bases, with reading frame beginning at the first base. From V the trimming removes 6 bases and from J it removes 4 bases, while the gene matches leave 9 bases of the junction unaccounted for. The germline V gene encodes CDR1 DFQATT and CDR2 SNEGSKA (reference sequence). As concerns this clonotype: Its antigen is currently not known. Per-nucleotide qualities are absent, and no much larger clonotype sits a single base away.

Library preparation used RT-PCR. Sequencing used an Illumina HiSeq 2500. Using fastp trimming at Q25 and MiXCR clonotype assembly, TCRdb reanalyzed the public sequencing data and kept in-frame beta chains. When rows share a CDR3 protein, they turn into one entry using the most common DNA and genes. Here the sample has about 170,000 distinct CDR3 sequences; 9.5% to 15% occur a single time. Jointly, the top ten make up 25% to 30% of the sample. In addition, the sample was reused for a study of T cells expressing NK-cell markers. The second study's authors report: TCR beta cDNA libraries were made by 5'RACE template switching that added a universal primer site and unique molecular identifiers. TCR beta-chain repertoires were profiled in sorted CD3+CD56+NKG2C+, CD3+CD56+NKG2C- and CD3+CD56-NKG2C+ T-cell subsets from several donors. Among the eight sequenced donors, only one was HCMV-seronegative, while the other seven were HCMV-seropositive. To restrict sorting to alphabetaTCR-expressing T cells, an anti-gammadeltaTCR antibody was added in several experiments. In more than five donors, the dominant CD3+CD56+NKG2C+ clonotypes were found to rank among the top 10 CD8+ clonotypes and to make up about 1.0-7.5% of CD8+ T cells. Those dominant clonotypes were again the most abundant among CD3+CD56-NKG2C+ cells in a handful of donors, at about 28.3-65%. Whether the expanded NKG2C-expressing T cell clones were specific for HCMV antigens remained unclear. Randomly selected healthy volunteers, three men and five women, were used as the eight sequenced donors. HCMV serostatus was determined by detecting HCMV-specific IgG in serum with a commercial ELISA kit. Peripheral blood mononuclear cells were isolated from blood by Ficoll density gradient centrifugation. Magnetic immunoseparation with Miltenyi isolation kits was used to isolate CD4+ and CD8+ T cells from PBMC. cDNA synthesis was primed from the TCR beta constant segment and was followed by two successive PCR amplification steps. Illumina HiSeq 2000/2500, MiSeq or NextSeq was used to sequence libraries as 2 x 150 bp reads. MIGEC was used to demultiplex reads and group reads by UMI, and MiTCR was used to assemble and quantify clonotypes. To remove erroneous sequences, TCR cDNA sequences were retained only when supported by two or more reads. The tcR package was used for downstream repertoire analysis, with clonotypes matched between fractions based on CDR3 nucleotide sequence plus V segment. Antigen specificity was annotated against VDJdb with VDJmatch, allowing one amino acid substitution in CDR3.

The source was CD8+ T cells sorted from PBMCs, collected about 13 days after vaccination. The chain employs TRBV20-1 and TRBJ2-5; 9 bases in the junction line up with TRBD1. The TCR comes from a man aged 50 to 59 who received an inactivated influenza vaccine. Donor details come from another sample of the same person, matched by shared clones. Here the CDR3 is given as CSAPSLTGGETQYF. DNA sequence: TGCAGTGCACCATCCCTGACAGGGGGAGAGACCCAGTACTTC.